This is a list of T cell receptor beta chains from one sample in a study of glioma-infiltrating T cells after dendritic cell vaccination. Sequenced by immunoSEQ multiplex PCR; TCRdb stores in-frame clones only, minus some. This table holds over 55,000 clones, around 85% found once. The specimen was blood, collected after dendritic cell vaccination. These receptors were collected from a human donor with glioblastoma. The CDR3 runs from the conserved cysteine through the conserved F or W. The D gene is left open where the match is weak. The size entry is marked missing in some rows and otherwise reads once, few, many or a size class.

TRBV28	TRBJ1-2	.	.	TGTGCCAGCAACCAACTGGGGGCAGGGGCAGAGTGGAACTATGGCTACACCTTC	CASNQLGAGAEWNYGYTF
TRBV5-1	TRBJ1-2	.	.	TGCGCCAGCAGCCTTCCCCATCAACAGGGTGGATATGGCTACACCTTC	CASSLPHQQGGYGYTF
TRBV11-3	TRBJ1-1	.	.	TGTGCCAGCAGCTTAGATAGGTCAGGGGCTTCAGCTTTCTTT	CASSLDRSGASAFF
TRBV27	TRBJ1-2	.	.	TGTGCCAGTCGACCACGGGGGTCCTATGGCTACACCTTC	CASRPRGSYGYTF
TRBV6-4	TRBJ2-7	.	.	TGTGCCAGCAGTGAAGCTCTTAACGAGCAGTACTTC	CASSEALNEQYF
TRBV30	TRBJ1-3	.	.	TGTGCCTGGAGTGGAGAGCCCGGAAACACCATATATTTT	CAWSGEPGNTIYF
TRBV28	TRBJ2-1	.	TRBD2	TGTGCCAGCACCGTGGGGACTAGCGGTTACAATGAGCAGTTCTTC	CASTVGTSGYNEQFF
TRBV29-1	TRBJ1-1	.	.	TGCAGCGTCACAAGGAACACTGAAGCTTTCTTT	CSVTRNTEAFF
TRBV11-3	TRBJ1-6	once	.	TGTGCCAGCAGCTTAGAGGCGGAATATTCACCCCTCCACTTT	CASSLEAEYSPLHF
TRBV6-1	TRBJ1-1	few	.	TGTGCCAGCAGGATTGCACAGGTGAACACTGAAGCTTTCTTT	CASRIAQVNTEAFF
TRBV7-9	TRBJ1-2	.	.	TGTGCCAGCAGCCTTTTTAGGGGGTCCCCCAACTATGGCTACACCTTC	CASSLFRGSPNYGYTF
TRBV5-1	TRBJ2-2	.	.	TGCGCCAGCAGCGAAGCGGGCCCCGGGGAGCTGTTTTTT	CASSEAGPGELFF
TRBV14	TRBJ2-7	.	.	TGTGCCAGCAGCCAAGGGCAGGGATTCTACGAGCAGTACTTC	CASSQGQGFYEQYF
TRBV7-9	TRBJ1-6	.	.	TGTGCCAGCAGCTTAAGCAGGGTGGTATCACCCCTCCACTTT	CASSLSRVVSPLHF
TRBV2	TRBJ1-1	.	TRBD1	TGTGCCAGCAGGGGGACAGGGGGGGTCACTGAAGCTTTCTTT	CASRGTGGVTEAFF
TRBV6-5	TRBJ1-1	.	.	TGTGCCAGCAGCCGAGCCAGGGGAACTGAAGCTTTCTTT	CASSRARGTEAFF
TRBV7-2	TRBJ2-7	.	TRBD1	TGTGCCAGCAGCTTAGTGGGACAGTCCTACGAGCAGTACTTC	CASSLVGQSYEQYF
TRBV10-2	TRBJ2-5	once	.	TGCGCCAGCCGGACACCCTGGGAGACCCAGTACTTC	CASRTPWETQYF
TRBV11-2	TRBJ2-1	.	TRBD1	TGTGCCAGCAATTCACCGGGACAGGGTTTCCGTGAGCAGTTCTTC	CASNSPGQGFREQFF
TRBV9	TRBJ1-2	.	.	TGTGCCAGCAGCGCCAGGGCTGGCTACACCTTC	CASSARAGYTF
TRBV19	TRBJ1-1	.	.	TGTGCCAGTAGTAGTGGTGGAGGGGCTGATGAAGCTTTCTTT	CASSSGGGADEAFF
TRBV5-1	TRBJ2-7	.	.	TGCGCCAGCAGCTTCCGGCAGGGCCCCTACGAGCAGTACTTC	CASSFRQGPYEQYF
TRBV4-1	TRBJ2-1	.	.	TGCGCCAGCAGCCCATCTAGGGGCGCGAGCTCCTACAATGAGCAGTTCTTC	CASSPSRGASSYNEQFF
TRBV5-1	TRBJ2-2	.	.	TGCGCCAGCAGCCTTAGACAGGAGAACACCGGGGAGCTGTTTTTT	CASSLRQENTGELFF
TRBV2	TRBJ1-1	few	TRBD1	TGTGCCAGCGTCCGGGACAGGGGAGGTACTGAAGCTTTCTTT	CASVRDRGGTEAFF
TRBV13	TRBJ1-1	.	TRBD1	TGTGCCAGCAGCCTGACAGGGGACACTGAAGCTTTCTTT	CASSLTGDTEAFF
TRBV10-2	TRBJ2-5	.	TRBD2	TGCGCCAGCAGACCCCCACTAGCGGGGGACGAGACCCAGTACTTC	CASRPPLAGDETQYF
TRBV5-4	TRBJ2-1	.	TRBD1	TGTGCCAGCAGCCCCGGGTCGGACAGGACGTTCTTC	CASSPGSDRTFF
TRBV6-5	TRBJ1-5	.	.	TGTGCCAGCAGCAGGGGACCTGGGCCCCAGCATTTT	CASSRGPGPQHF
TRBV2	TRBJ1-5	.	TRBD1	TGTGCCAGCAGTGAAAGACGGACAGGGATTCAGCCCCAGCATTTT	CASSERRTGIQPQHF
TRBV18	TRBJ1-6	.	.	TGTGCCAGCTCACCCATATCGGGGGGCGCAGATAATTCACCCCTCCACTTT	CASSPISGGADNSPLHF
TRBV15	TRBJ2-5	few	TRBD2	TGTGCCACCAGCAAGACTAGCGCTAAAGAGACCCAGTACTTC	CATSKTSAKETQYF
TRBV30	TRBJ1-5	.	TRBD1	TGTGCCTGGAGTGCCACAGGGGGCCGGAATCAGCCCCAGCATTTT	CAWSATGGRNQPQHF
TRBV30	TRBJ1-5	few	TRBD1	TGTGCCTGGAGTAAAAGGACAGGCGAGTATAGCAATCAGCCCCAGCATTTT	CAWSKRTGEYSNQPQHF
TRBV6-5	TRBJ1-1	few	.	TGTGCCACCAAGAGGGTGGGCCCTAACACTGAAGCTTTCTTT	CATKRVGPNTEAFF
TRBV20-1	TRBJ1-1	once	.	TGCAGTGGTTCATTTGACACTGAAGCTTTCTTT	CSGSFDTEAFF
TRBV30	TRBJ1-6	.	TRBD1	TGTGCCTGGACCCTCGCTGGCAGGGGGCACTCACCCCTCCACTTT	CAWTLAGRGHSPLHF